Presented here are 30 T cell receptor beta chains from one specimen sequenced in a study of shared clonotypes between healthy human individuals. Only in-frame clones appear in the TCRdb table, and some are missing; sequencing was by immunoSEQ multiplex PCR. The sample includes around 2.5 million clones, approximately 93% of them seen just once. The sample taken for sequencing was naive CD4+ T cells from PBMCs. Subset in this sample: CD45RA+ positively selected. The origin of the receptors is a man aged 18 to 35 in good health. Some clones in this sample may be carry-over from other donors' samples.

This clone was detected only a few times. The sample has other DNA sequences that encode this CDR3 too. The chain is built from TRBV27 and TRBJ1-1; D not certain. Germline CDR1 reads MNHEY; CDR2 reads SMNVEV (reference sequence). The CDR3 is 13 residues long. V lost 2 bases, J lost 2 bases, and 6 bases lay in between. CDR3 sequence (DNA): TGTGCCAGCAGTTTAAAGGGAAACACTGAAGCTTTCTTT. Its protein product is CASSLKGNTEAFF.

This CDR3 reads CASSVYSGQGRDEQFF. In DNA form, the CDR3 reads TGTGCCAGCAGCGTGTACTCGGGACAGGGTCGGGATGAGCAGTTCTTC. The genes are TRBV9 and TRBJ2-1; 9 nucleotides match TRBD1. V shed 2 bases, J shed 8 bases, and the junction held 11 bases outside the gene matches. The germline V gene encodes CDR1 SGDLS and CDR2 YYNGEE. The CDR3 sequence is 16 residues long.

The chain is built from TRBV7-9 and TRBJ2-1; 8 positions agree with TRBD2. The J segment lost 9 bases and the V segment lost 5 bases, leaving 21 bases of the junction unmatched. This CDR3 comprises 18 residues. Germline V CDR1 and CDR2: SEHNR, FQNEAQ (reference sequence). For the CDR3, the DNA is TGTGCCAGCAGCCATGACCGGGGGGGGCAACCCGGTAGCGGTGAGCAGTTCTTC. Protein: CASSHDRGGQPGSGEQFF.

The V and J genes are TRBV4-1 and TRBJ2-7; 7 bases map to TRBD1. The V gene end was trimmed by 0 bases and the J gene end by 2 bases; junction bases not matched to a gene: 1. From germline, CDR1 is MGHRA and CDR2 YSYEKL. CDR3 length: 14 amino acids. The CDR3 DNA reads TGCGCCAGCAGCCAAGATGACAGGGCCTACGAGCAGTACTTC. Protein sequence: CASSQDDRAYEQYF.

The chain employs TRBV9 and TRBJ2-1; possible D gene TRBD2, 6 bases. The germline V gene encodes CDR1 SGDLS and CDR2 YYNGEE. The CDR3 has 15 amino acids. Trimming left V 0 bases short and J 3 bases short, with 10 bases between. This CDR3 is CASSVGREFYNEQFF. CDR3 bases: TGTGCCAGCAGCGTAGGGCGGGAATTCTACAATGAGCAGTTCTTC.

The rearrangement uses TRBV20-1 and TRBJ1-1; tentatively, D is TRBD1 (5 bases). Germline V gives CDR1 DFQATT, CDR2 SNEGSKA (reference sequence). CDR3 length: 11 residues. The V and J ends lost 5 bases and 5 bases respectively, with 9 bases between them. The CDR3: CSAWGGTEAFF. The DNA of the CDR3 is TGCAGTGCTTGGGGGGGGACTGAAGCTTTCTTT.

This chain joins TRBV6-5 and TRBJ2-7; D perhaps matches TRBD1 (6 bases). V was cut by 7 bases and J by 2 bases, with 15 bases left in between. The CDR3 has 14 amino acids. The germline gives CDR1 MNHEY, CDR2 SVGAGI. The DNA for the CDR3 is TGTGCCAGCAAGGTGACAGGTTTGACCTACGAGCAGTACTTC. As protein: CASKVTGLTYEQYF.

This chain connects TRBV5-4 to TRBJ2-6, with a weak D call TRBD1 (5 bases). Germline CDR1 SGHNT, CDR2 YYREEE (reference sequence). The CDR3 extends over 15 amino acids. Trimming stripped 3 bases from V and 8 bases from J, with 15 bases between. This CDR3 is CASSSQVGPTNVLTF. CDR3 nucleotides: TGTGCCAGCAGCTCACAGGTGGGGCCCACCAACGTCCTGACTTTC.

The chain uses TRBV7-6 and TRBJ2-1; the match to TRBD2 covers 8 bases. Per the germline V gene, CDR1 is SGHVS and CDR2 is FNYEAQ. The CDR3 sequence is 18 residues long. The V segment lost 1 base and the J segment 0 bases; nucleotides outside the gene matches: 8. In nucleotides, the CDR3 is TGTGCCAGCAGCTTAGGTTTGTTGCGGGAGGCCTCCTACAATGAGCAGTTCTTC. Amino acids: CASSLGLLREASYNEQFF.

The genes are TRBV2 and TRBJ1-3; D remains ambiguous. There are 13 residues in the CDR3. Trimming pared 9 bases from V and 0 bases from J, leaving 9 bases between. The germline V gene has CDR1 SNHLY and CDR2 FYNNEI. DNA of the CDR3: TGTGCCAGAAGGGTGAGCTCTGGAAACACCATATATTTT. Protein: CARRVSSGNTIYF.

The chain joins TRBV4-3 to TRBJ1-1; D ambiguous. V lost 0 bases and J 5 bases, leaving 7 bases between the germline ends. From germline, CDR1 is LGHNA and CDR2 YSLEER. There are 13 residues in the CDR3. CDR3 DNA: TGCGCCAGCAGCCAAGAGGGTCGGACTGAAGCTTTCTTT. As protein: CASSQEGRTEAFF.

This clone was detected only a few times. V and J are TRBV30 and TRBJ2-1, with 7 nucleotides matching TRBD1. The germline gives CDR1 GTSNPN, CDR2 SVGIG (reference sequence). The CDR3 totals 12 residues. V trimming: 5 bases; J trimming: 4 bases; junction bases outside the gene matches: 2. CDR3 amino acids: CAWGDSYNEQFF. The DNA for the CDR3 is TGTGCCTGGGGGGACAGTTACAATGAGCAGTTCTTC.

Concerning this clone: Other DNA sequences in the sample encode the same CDR3. The chain combines TRBV5-1 with TRBJ2-1; the D is unclear. This CDR3 has 13 residues. The germline CDR1 and CDR2 sequences are SGHRS and YFSETQ. Trimming pared 1 base from V and 5 bases from J, leaving 7 bases between. The CDR3 region is CASSLNLDNEQFF. CDR3 bases: TGCGCCAGCAGCTTGAATCTGGACAATGAGCAGTTCTTC.

The chain recombines TRBV28 with TRBJ1-1; possibly TRBD1 for D (5 bases). This CDR3 has 15 residues. V was trimmed by 7 bases and J by 4 bases, leaving 19 bases between them. Germline V CDR1 and CDR2: MDHEN, SYDVKM. The CDR3 protein is CASTHGGLRSTEAFF. The CDR3, as DNA: TGTGCCAGCACCCACGGGGGATTGAGGAGCACTGAAGCTTTCTTT.

This clone was counted only a few times. The rearrangement links TRBV28 to TRBJ1-1; D not resolved. The CDR3 loop spans 13 amino acids. The germline gives CDR1 MDHEN, CDR2 SYDVKM. With 6 bases removed from V and 2 bases from J, the gap between germline ends came to 10 bases. The CDR3 is CASRMDGNTEAFF. The DNA for the CDR3 is TGTGCCAGCAGAATGGACGGAAACACTGAAGCTTTCTTT. Using reference TRBV28 and TRBJ1-1 for the parts outside the CDR3, the full variable domain is DVKVTQSSRYLVKRTGEKVFLECVQDMDHENMFWYRQDPGLGLRLIYFSYDVKMKEKGDIPEGYSVSREKKERFSLILESASTNQTSMYLCASRMDGNTEAFFGQGTRLTVV.

CDR3 bases: TGTGCCAGCAGCTCCTGGACAGGGCGGGGGGAGCAGTTCTTC. Its protein is CASSSWTGRGEQFF. The V gene is TRBV7-3, the J gene TRBJ2-1; the D gene is possibly TRBD1 (8 bases). CDR1 and CDR2 from the germline V gene are SGHTA and FQGTGA. The CDR3 loop spans 14 amino acids. Trimming took 4 bases from V and 10 from J, leaving 17 bases between them.

V usage is TRBV7-2 and J usage is TRBJ2-7; tentative D call: TRBD1 (6 bases). The CDR3 has 15 amino acids. Looked up from germline, CDR1 is SGHTA and CDR2 is FQGNSA. Trimming took 0 bases from V and 2 from J, leaving 11 bases between them. DNA for the CDR3: TGTGCCAGCAGCTTAGCGAGGGACAACCCCTACGAGCAGTACTTC. It is translated as CASSLARDNPYEQYF.

The chain carries TRBV27 and TRBJ2-3; no definite D call. Trimming took 3 bases from V and 3 from J, leaving 7 bases between them. The length of the CDR3 is 13 residues. Per germline, CDR1 MNHEY and CDR2 SMNVEV (reference sequence). The CDR3 region is CASSFKGTDTQYF. The DNA for the CDR3 is TGTGCCAGCAGTTTTAAGGGAACAGATACGCAGTATTTT.

V usage is TRBV30 and J usage is TRBJ2-7; D is perhaps TRBD1 or TRBD2 (5 bases each). The length of the CDR3 is 12 residues. CDR1 is GTSNPN, CDR2 SVGIG, per germline (reference sequence). V was trimmed by 4 bases and J by 4 bases, leaving 11 bases between them. The CDR3 DNA is TGTGCCTGGACTGGGGCGGGTTACGAGCAGTACTTC. Translating it yields CAWTGAGYEQYF.

The chain is built from TRBV5-6 and TRBJ2-1; D possibly corresponds to TRBD2 (5 bases). V was trimmed by 1 base and J by 4 bases, leaving 15 bases between them. The CDR3 consists of 16 residues. Germline loops: CDR1 SGHDT, CDR2 YYEEEE. DNA of the CDR3: TGTGCCAGCAGCTTGCGGGGAACTAGGCAGTACAATGAGCAGTTCTTC. Protein product: CASSLRGTRQYNEQFF.

This chain joins TRBV5-4 and TRBJ2-3; perhaps TRBD1 as D (6 bases). The CDR3 is 15 amino acids. Germline V gene lookup returns CDR1 SGHNT and CDR2 YYREEE (reference sequence). The V end was cut by 0 bases, the J end by 4 bases, with 12 bases between. CDR3 sequence (DNA): TGTGCCAGCAGCTTGGCCATTCCAGGGGCAGATACGCAGTATTTT. Protein: CASSLAIPGADTQYF.

In its sample, this clone was seen once. This rearrangement joins TRBV2 to TRBJ2-2, with unresolved D. The CDR3 is 13 amino acids. CDR1 SNHLY and CDR2 FYNNEI come from the germline V gene. Deletions cut 5 bases from V and 5 bases from J, with 9 bases between. CDR3 sequence reads: CASSLDPTGELFF. The CDR3 nucleotides are TGTGCCAGCAGTTTAGACCCGACCGGGGAGCTGTTTTTT.

Here the CDR3 reads CASSPERSVGADTQYF. The DNA of the CDR3 is TGTGCCAGCTCACCCGAGAGGAGCGTCGGGGCAGATACGCAGTATTTT. This chain uses TRBV18 with TRBJ2-3; possibly TRBD2 for D (5 bases). V was trimmed by 3 bases and J by 4 bases, leaving 17 bases between them. CDR3 length: 16 amino acids. CDR1 and CDR2 from the germline V gene are KGHSH and LQKENI.

The J gene is TRBJ2-3, the V gene TRBV2; D unresolved. V was cut by 5 bases and J by 1 base, with 7 bases left in between. Germline V gene lookup returns CDR1 SNHLY and CDR2 FYNNEI. This CDR3 is built from 13 residues. The CDR3, as DNA: TGTGCCAGCAGTAAGACCCGCACAGATACGCAGTATTTT. Encoded protein: CASSKTRTDTQYF.

The chain has TRBV30 and TRBJ2-1, with 11 bases fitting TRBD2. V dropped 4 bases and J dropped 12; count of bases not matched to a gene: 11. The length of the CDR3 is 14 residues. Germline V lookup: CDR1 GTSNPN, CDR2 SVGIG (reference sequence). The CDR3 sequence is CAWKLAGGGEGQFF. CDR3 nucleotide sequence: TGTGCCTGGAAGCTAGCGGGAGGTGGGGAAGGGCAGTTCTTC.

The chain joins TRBV2 to TRBJ1-5, with TRBD1 identical over 11 bases. CDR1 and CDR2 from the germline V gene are SNHLY and FYNNEI. V lost 1 base to trimming and J lost 9 bases; unmatched junction nucleotides: 5. The CDR3 sequence is 15 residues long. CDR3 residues: CASSEGGTGGMPQHF. CDR3 nucleotides: TGTGCCAGCAGTGAAGGTGGGACAGGGGGTATGCCCCAGCATTTT.

Of note for this clone: Other DNA sequences in this specimen translate into the identical CDR3. The J gene is TRBJ2-3, the V gene TRBV4-3, with D hard to call. In germline, CDR1 is LGHNA, CDR2 YSLEER. The length of the CDR3 is 14 residues. Trimming removed 0 bases at V and 2 bases at J, with 6 bases between. The CDR3 DNA sequence: TGCGCCAGCAGCCAAGATCGGCTCACAGATACGCAGTATTTT. Protein product: CASSQDRLTDTQYF.

The chain is built from TRBV2 and TRBJ2-7; D may be TRBD1 (6 bases). CDR1 is SNHLY, CDR2 FYNNEI, per germline. The CDR3 consists of 14 residues. Trimming left V 4 bases short and J 3 bases short, with 13 bases between. CDR3 sequence (DNA): TGTGCCAGCAGTGTTACAGGGAGCGGCTACGAGCAGTACTTC. Protein: CASSVTGSGYEQYF.

The chain carries TRBV28 and TRBJ2-7; D ambiguous. The V end lost 10 bases, the J end lost 0 bases, and 16 bases lay between the germline ends. Per germline, CDR1 MDHEN and CDR2 SYDVKM. The CDR3 totals 14 residues. In DNA form, the CDR3 reads TGTGCCACCCAGAGCATCCCAAGCTCCTACGAGCAGTACTTC. Its protein is CATQSIPSSYEQYF.

The V and J genes are TRBV19 and TRBJ1-5, with TRBD1 matching over 8 bases. Germline V lookup: CDR1 LNHDA, CDR2 SQIVND (reference sequence). This CDR3 is built from 15 residues. Germline trimming cut 3 bases from V and 4 bases from J; bases unmatched to any gene: 5. For the CDR3, the DNA is TGTGCCAGTAGTATGGGACAGGTACCTAATCAGCCCCAGCATTTT. This sequence encodes CASSMGQVPNQPQHF.